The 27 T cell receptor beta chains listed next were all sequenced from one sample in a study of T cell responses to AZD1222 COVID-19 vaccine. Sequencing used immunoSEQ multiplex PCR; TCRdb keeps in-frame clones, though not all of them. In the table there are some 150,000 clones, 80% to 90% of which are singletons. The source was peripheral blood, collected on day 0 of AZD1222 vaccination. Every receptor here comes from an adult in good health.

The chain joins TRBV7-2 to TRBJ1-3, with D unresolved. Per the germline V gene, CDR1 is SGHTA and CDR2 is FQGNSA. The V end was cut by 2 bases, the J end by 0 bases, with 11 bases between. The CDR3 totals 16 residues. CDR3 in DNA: TGTGCCAGCAGCTTAATTCCGGGGAACTCTGGAAACACCATATATTTT. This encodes CASSLIPGNSGNTIYF.

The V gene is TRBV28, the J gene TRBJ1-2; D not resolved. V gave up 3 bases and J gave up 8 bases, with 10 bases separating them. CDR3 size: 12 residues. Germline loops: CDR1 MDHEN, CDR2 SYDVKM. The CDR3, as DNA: TGTGCCAGCAGTTTGCCAGGTCGAGGCTACACCTTC. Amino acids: CASSLPGRGYTF.

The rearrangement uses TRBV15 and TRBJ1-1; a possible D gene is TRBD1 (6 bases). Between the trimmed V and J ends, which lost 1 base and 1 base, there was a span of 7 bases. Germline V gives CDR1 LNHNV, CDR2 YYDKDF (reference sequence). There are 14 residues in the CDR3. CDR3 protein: CATSRVRGNTEAFF. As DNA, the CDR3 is TGTGCCACCAGCAGAGTCAGGGGGAACACTGAAGCTTTCTTT.

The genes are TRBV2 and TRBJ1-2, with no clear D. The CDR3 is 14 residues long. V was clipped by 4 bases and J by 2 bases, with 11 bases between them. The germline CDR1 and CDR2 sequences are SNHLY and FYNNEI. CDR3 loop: CASSVEITNYGYTF. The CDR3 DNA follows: TGTGCCAGCAGTGTTGAGATAACCAACTATGGCTACACCTTC.

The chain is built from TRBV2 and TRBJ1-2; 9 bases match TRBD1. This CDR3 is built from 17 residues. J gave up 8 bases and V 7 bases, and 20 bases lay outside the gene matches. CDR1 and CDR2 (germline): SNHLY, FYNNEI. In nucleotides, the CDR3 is TGTGCCAGCAAGAGAGAGTCCGGTACAGGGACAGGGTTGGGCTACACCTTC. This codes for CASKRESGTGTGLGYTF. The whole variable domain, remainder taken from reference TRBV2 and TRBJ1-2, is EPEVTQTPSHQVTQMGQEVILRCVPISNHLYFYWYRQILGQKVEFLVSFYNNEISEKSEIFDDQFSVERPDGSNFTLKIRSTKLEDSAMYFCASKRESGTGTGLGYTFGSGTRLTVV.

The CDR3 region has the DNA TGTGCCAGCGCAGCCTCCGGGCTAAAACTGTTTTTT. This codes for CASAASGLKLFF. The chain carries TRBV6-5 and TRBJ1-4; the D is unclear. The germline V gene has CDR1 MNHEY and CDR2 SVGAGI. V dropped 8 bases and J dropped 10 bases, with 14 bases sitting between them. This CDR3 region has 12 residues.

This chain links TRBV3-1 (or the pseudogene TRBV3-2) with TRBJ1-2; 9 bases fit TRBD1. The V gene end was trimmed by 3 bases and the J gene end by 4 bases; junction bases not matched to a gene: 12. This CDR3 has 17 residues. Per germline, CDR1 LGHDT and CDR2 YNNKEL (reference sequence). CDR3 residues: CASSHQPGQGLGYGYTF. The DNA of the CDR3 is TGTGCCAGCAGCCACCAGCCGGGACAGGGTTTAGGCTATGGCTACACCTTC.

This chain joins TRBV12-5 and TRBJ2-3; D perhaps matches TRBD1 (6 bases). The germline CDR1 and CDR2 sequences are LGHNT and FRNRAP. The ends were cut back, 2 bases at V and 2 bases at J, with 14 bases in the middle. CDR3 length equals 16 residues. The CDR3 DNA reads TGTGCTAGTGGTTTGTCTCCAGGGGTCCTCACAGATACGCAGTATTTT. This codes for CASGLSPGVLTDTQYF. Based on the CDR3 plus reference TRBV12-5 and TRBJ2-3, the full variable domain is DARVTQTPRHKVTEMGQEVTMRCQPILGHNTVFWYRQTMMQGLELLAYFRNRAPLDDSGMPKDRFSAEMPDATLATLKIQPSEPRDSAVYFCASGLSPGVLTDTQYFGPGTRLTVL.

The CDR3 sequence: CASSIAGGSTEAFF. For the CDR3, the DNA is TGTGCCAGTAGTATAGCCGGGGGGAGCACTGAAGCTTTCTTT. This chain links TRBV19 with TRBJ1-1, with a weak D call TRBD1 (5 bases). CDR3 length: 14 amino acids. V was cut by 1 base and J by 4 bases, with 10 bases left in between. Per the germline V gene, CDR1 is LNHDA and CDR2 is SQIVND (reference sequence).

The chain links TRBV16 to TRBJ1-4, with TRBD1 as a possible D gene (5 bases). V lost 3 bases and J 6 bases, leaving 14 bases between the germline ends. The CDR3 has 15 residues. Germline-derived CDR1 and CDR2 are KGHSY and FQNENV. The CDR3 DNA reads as TGTGCCAGCAGCCATTTCAGGGCTGCGGATGAAAAACTGTTTTTT. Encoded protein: CASSHFRAADEKLFF. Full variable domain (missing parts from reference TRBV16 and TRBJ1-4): GEEVAQTPKHLVRGEGQKAKLYCAPIKGHSYVFWYQQVLKNEFKFLISFQNENVFDETGMPKERFSAKCLPNSPCSLEIQATKLEDSAVYFCASSHFRAADEKLFFGSGTQLSVL.

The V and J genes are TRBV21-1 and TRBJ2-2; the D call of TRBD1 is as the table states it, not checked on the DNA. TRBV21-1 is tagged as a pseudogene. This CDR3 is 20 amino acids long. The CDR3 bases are TGTGCCAGCAGCAAAGCGCCCCGGGACAGGAGAACCCAGAACACCGGGGAGCTGTTTTTT. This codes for CASSKAPRDRRTQNTGELFF.

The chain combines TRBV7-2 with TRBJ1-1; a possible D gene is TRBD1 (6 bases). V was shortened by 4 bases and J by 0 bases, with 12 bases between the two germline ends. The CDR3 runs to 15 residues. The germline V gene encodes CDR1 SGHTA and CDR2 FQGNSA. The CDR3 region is CASSYKTGLNTEAFF. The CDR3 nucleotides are TGTGCCAGCAGCTACAAGACAGGTTTGAACACTGAAGCTTTCTTT.

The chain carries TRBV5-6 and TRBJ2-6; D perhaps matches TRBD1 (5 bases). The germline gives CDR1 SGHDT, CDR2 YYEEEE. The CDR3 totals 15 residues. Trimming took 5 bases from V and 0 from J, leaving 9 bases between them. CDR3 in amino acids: CASSSQGSGANVLTF. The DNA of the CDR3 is TGTGCCAGCAGTTCTCAGGGCTCTGGGGCCAACGTCCTGACTTTC.

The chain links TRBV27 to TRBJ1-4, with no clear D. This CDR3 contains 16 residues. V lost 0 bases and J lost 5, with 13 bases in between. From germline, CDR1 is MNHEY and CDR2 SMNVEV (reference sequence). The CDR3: CASSLSPDPINEKLFF. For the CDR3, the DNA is TGTGCCAGCAGTTTATCCCCGGACCCGATAAATGAAAAACTGTTTTTT.

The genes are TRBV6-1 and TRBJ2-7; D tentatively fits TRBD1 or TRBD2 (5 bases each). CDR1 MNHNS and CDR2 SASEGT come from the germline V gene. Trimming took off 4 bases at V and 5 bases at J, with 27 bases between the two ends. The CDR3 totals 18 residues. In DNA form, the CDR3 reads TGTGCCAGCAGTGGGGGGTGGTTGGGGCCGGCGGCGATCGACGAGCAGTACTTC. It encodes CASSGGWLGPAAIDEQYF.

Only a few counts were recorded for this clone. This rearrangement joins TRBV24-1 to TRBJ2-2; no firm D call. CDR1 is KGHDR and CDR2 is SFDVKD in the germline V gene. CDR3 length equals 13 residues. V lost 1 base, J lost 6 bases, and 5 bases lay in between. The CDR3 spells CATSDFGPGELFF. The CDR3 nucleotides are TGTGCCACCAGTGATTTCGGACCCGGGGAGCTGTTTTTT.

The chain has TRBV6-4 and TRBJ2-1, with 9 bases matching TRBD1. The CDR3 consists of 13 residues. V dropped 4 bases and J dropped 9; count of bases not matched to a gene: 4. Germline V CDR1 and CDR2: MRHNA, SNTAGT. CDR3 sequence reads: CASSGDRVGEQFF. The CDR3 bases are TGTGCCAGCAGTGGGGACAGGGTAGGTGAGCAGTTCTTC.

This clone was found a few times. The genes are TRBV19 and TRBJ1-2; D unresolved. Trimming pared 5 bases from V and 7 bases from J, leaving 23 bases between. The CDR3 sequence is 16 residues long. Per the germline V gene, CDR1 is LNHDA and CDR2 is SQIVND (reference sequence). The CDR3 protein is CASSSPQQVGTAGYTF. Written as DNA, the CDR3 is TGTGCCAGTAGTTCGCCCCAACAAGTAGGCACGGCTGGCTACACCTTC.

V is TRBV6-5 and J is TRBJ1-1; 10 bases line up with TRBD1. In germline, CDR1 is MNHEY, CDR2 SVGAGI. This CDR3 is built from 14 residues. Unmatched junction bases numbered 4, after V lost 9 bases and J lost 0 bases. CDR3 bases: TGTGCCAGTGGGACAGGGGACATGAACACTGAAGCTTTCTTT. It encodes CASGTGDMNTEAFF.

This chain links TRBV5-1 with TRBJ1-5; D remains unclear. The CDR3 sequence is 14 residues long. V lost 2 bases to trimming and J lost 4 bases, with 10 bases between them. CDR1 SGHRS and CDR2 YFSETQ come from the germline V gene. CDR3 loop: CASSLMGLNQPQHF. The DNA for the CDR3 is TGCGCCAGCAGCTTAATGGGGTTGAATCAGCCCCAGCATTTT. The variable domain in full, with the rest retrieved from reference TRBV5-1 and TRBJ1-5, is KAGVTQTPRYLIKTRGQQVTLSCSPISGHRSVSWYQQTPGQGLQFLFEYFSETQRNKGNFPGRFSGRQFSNSRSEMNVSTLELGDSALYLCASSLMGLNQPQHFGDGTRLSIL.

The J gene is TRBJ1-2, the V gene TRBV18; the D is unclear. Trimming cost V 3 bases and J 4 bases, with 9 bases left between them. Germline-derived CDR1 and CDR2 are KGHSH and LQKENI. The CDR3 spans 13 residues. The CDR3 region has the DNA TGTGCCAGCTCACCCGGAGCCCCCTATGGCTACACCTTC. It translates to CASSPGAPYGYTF.

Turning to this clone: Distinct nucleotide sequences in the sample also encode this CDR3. The DNA for the CDR3 is TGTGCCAGCAGCTTGGGACAACCGAACACTGAAGCTTTCTTT. This codes for CASSLGQPNTEAFF. The chain uses TRBV5-4 and TRBJ1-1, with D unclear. CDR3 length: 14 residues. CDR1 is SGHNT, CDR2 YYREEE, per germline (reference sequence). The V end was cut by 0 bases, the J end by 1 base, with 7 bases between.

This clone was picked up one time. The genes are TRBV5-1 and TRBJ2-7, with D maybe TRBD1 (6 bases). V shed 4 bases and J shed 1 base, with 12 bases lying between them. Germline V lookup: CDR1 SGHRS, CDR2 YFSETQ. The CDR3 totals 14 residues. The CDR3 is CASSAPDSSYEQYF. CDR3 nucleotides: TGCGCCAGCAGCGCCCCGGACAGTTCCTACGAGCAGTACTTC.

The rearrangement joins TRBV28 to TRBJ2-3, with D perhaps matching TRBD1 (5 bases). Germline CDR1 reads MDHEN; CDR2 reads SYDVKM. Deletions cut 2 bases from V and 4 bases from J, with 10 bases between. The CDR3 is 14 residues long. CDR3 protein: CASSLPGQPDTQYF. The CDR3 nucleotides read TGTGCCAGCAGTTTACCAGGGCAACCAGATACGCAGTATTTT. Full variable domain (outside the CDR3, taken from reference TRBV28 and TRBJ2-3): DVKVTQSSRYLVKRTGEKVFLECVQDMDHENMFWYRQDPGLGLRLIYFSYDVKMKEKGDIPEGYSVSREKKERFSLILESASTNQTSMYLCASSLPGQPDTQYFGPGTRLTVL.

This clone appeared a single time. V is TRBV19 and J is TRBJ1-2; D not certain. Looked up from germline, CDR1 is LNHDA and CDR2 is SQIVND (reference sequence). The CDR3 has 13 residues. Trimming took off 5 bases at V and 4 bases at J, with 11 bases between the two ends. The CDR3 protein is CASSPSVSYGYTF. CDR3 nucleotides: TGTGCCAGTAGTCCTAGCGTAAGCTATGGCTACACCTTC.

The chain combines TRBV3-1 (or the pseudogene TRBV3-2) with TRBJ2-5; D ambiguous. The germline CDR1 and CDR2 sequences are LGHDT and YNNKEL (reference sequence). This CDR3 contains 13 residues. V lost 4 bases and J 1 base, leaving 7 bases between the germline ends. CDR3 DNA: TGTGCCAGCAGCCCGGGCCTCCAAGAGACCCAGTACTTC. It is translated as CASSPGLQETQYF.

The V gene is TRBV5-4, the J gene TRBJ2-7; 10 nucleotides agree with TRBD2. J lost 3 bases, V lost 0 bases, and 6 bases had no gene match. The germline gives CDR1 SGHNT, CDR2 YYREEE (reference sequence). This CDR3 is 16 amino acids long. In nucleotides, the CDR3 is TGTGCCAGCAGCTTGGTGTCTAGCGGGAGTATCTACGAGCAGTACTTC. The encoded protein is CASSLVSSGSIYEQYF.